This paragraph covers one T cell receptor beta chain sequence. Its target is unknown. The data originate from a study of cytotoxic CD8 clonotypes in ibrutinib-treated CLL. Across the study: Responses: roughly 25 partial, 2 complete; after median approximately 70 months, approximately 14 stayed remitted, about twelve progressed. Mean productive templates were 255,043; mean productive rearrangements were roughly 100,000. Study conclusions and caveats: Clonality showed a rise at ibrutinib response that reversed toward baseline at progression. Sustained-remission patients were sampled at one set of times and progressing patients at different ones.

The length of the CDR3 is 14 residues. The germline V gene encodes CDR1 MNHEY and CDR2 SMNVEV (reference sequence). V dropped 2 bases and J dropped 4 bases, with 10 bases sitting between them. TCRdb's copy holds only in-frame clones and misses some; the assay was immunoSEQ multiplex PCR. In the table there are 150,000 or so clones, about 80% of which are singletons. This sequence originates from a human donor with chronic lymphocytic leukemia. Sequenced here: PBMCs, sampled after 12 months of ibrutinib treatment. The chain uses TRBV27 and TRBJ2-3; D remains unclear. The CDR3 DNA is TGTGCCAGCAGTTTACGGTGGGGTCCAGATACGCAGTATTTT. Its protein is CASSLRWGPDTQYF.